The 16 T cell receptor beta chains below all came from one sample that was sequenced in a study of response to subunit inactivated influenza vaccine. TCRdb recomputed calls from the RT-PCR reads with MiXCR, one row per CDR3 protein. Of 500,000 to 600,000 distinct CDR3 sequences listed, 10% to 15% are singletons. The sequences come from PBMCs from blood, collected on the day of vaccination. These receptors were collected from a man between 45 and 60 years old who received an inactivated influenza vaccine.

The V call is TRBV9, the J call TRBJ2-2; D is perhaps TRBD2 (6 bases). V was trimmed by 7 bases and J by 7 bases, leaving 11 bases between them. CDR3 length: 12 amino acids. From germline, CDR1 is SGDLS and CDR2 YYNGEE. The CDR3 spells CASAREVGELFF. Written as DNA, the CDR3 is TGTGCCAGCGCCAGGGAGGTCGGGGAGCTGTTTTTT.

V usage is TRBV4-3 and J usage is TRBJ1-1, with D perhaps matching TRBD1 (5 bases). Germline CDR1 and CDR2: LGHNA and YSLEER. This CDR3 has 13 residues. V lost 5 bases and J 7 bases, leaving 14 bases between the germline ends. The CDR3 nucleotides read TGCGCCAGCAGCTTATCAGAAGGGGATGAAGCTTTCTTT. Translating it yields CASSLSEGDEAFF.

This clonotype was observed at least ten times. The genes are TRBV10-3 and TRBJ2-5; the D is unclear. V dropped 2 bases and J dropped 1 base, with 2 bases sitting between them. This CDR3 contains 12 residues. In germline, CDR1 is ENHRY, CDR2 SYGVKD. The CDR3 region has the DNA TGTGCCATCAGTGAGACCCAAGAGACCCAGTACTTC. It yields the protein CAISETQETQYF.

This clonotype occurred many times. This chain links TRBV4-1 with TRBJ2-7; D call uncertain. V was trimmed by 1 base and J by 0 bases, leaving 10 bases between them. Germline assignment: CDR1 MGHRA and CDR2 YSYEKL. The CDR3 has 15 amino acids. CDR3 in DNA: TGCGCCAGCAGCCAAGGTCCTCCCAGCTCCTACGAGCAGTACTTC. Translated, it gives CASSQGPPSSYEQYF.

The genes are TRBV11-2 and TRBJ2-2, with 14 nucleotides matching TRBD2. This CDR3 contains 16 residues. V gave up 3 bases and J gave up 5 bases; unmatched junction bases: 2. CDR1 and CDR2 (germline): SGHAT, FQNNGV. The CDR3, as DNA: TGTGCCAGCAGCTTTTGGACTAGCGGGGGGACCGGGGAGCTGTTTTTT. Its translation: CASSFWTSGGTGELFF.

This clonotype showed up just a few times. The chain links TRBV15 to TRBJ1-2, with no clear D. The CDR3 contains 12 residues. Germline CDR1 and CDR2: LNHNV and YYDKDF (reference sequence). V was pared by 3 bases and J by 5 bases, with 7 bases between. In DNA form, the CDR3 reads TGTGCCACCAGCAGGGGAGATTATGGCTACACCTTC. Protein sequence: CATSRGDYGYTF. Full variable domain (missing parts from reference TRBV15 and TRBJ1-2): DAMVIQNPRYQVTQFGKPVTLSCSQTLNHNVMYWYQQKSSQAPKLLFHYYDKDFNNEADTPDNFQSRRPNTSFCFLDIRSPGLGDTAMYLCATSRGDYGYTFGSGTRLTVV.

Many counts were recorded for this clonotype. J is TRBJ1-2 and V is TRBV5-1; the D gene is possibly TRBD1 (5 bases). V was pared by 4 bases and J by 8 bases, with 15 bases between. The CDR3 loop spans 13 amino acids. The germline V gene encodes CDR1 SGHRS and CDR2 YFSETQ. The CDR3 spells CASSTGGRGGYTF. Written as DNA, the CDR3 is TGCGCCAGCAGCACAGGAGGGAGGGGCGGCTACACCTTC.

This clonotype has at least ten counts. The chain joins TRBV12-3 or TRBV12-4 to TRBJ2-1; D ambiguous. The germline V and J ends were trimmed by 6 bases and 4 bases, with 16 bases remaining between them. The CDR3 is 15 amino acids. CDR3 bases: TGTGCCAGCAGAATGAGGTCCGCGTATTACAATGAGCAGTTCTTC. This sequence encodes CASRMRSAYYNEQFF.

This clonotype appeared a few times. The V and J genes are TRBV19 and TRBJ2-7; 7 bases map to TRBD1. The V gene's germline CDR1 is LNHDA and CDR2 SQIVND (reference sequence). The CDR3 is 14 residues long. The J segment lost 2 bases and the V segment lost 6 bases, leaving 7 bases of the junction unmatched. The CDR3 DNA reads as TGTGCCAGTAGCCAACCCGGGACAGCCTACGAGCAGTACTTC. This gives the protein CASSQPGTAYEQYF.

This clonotype was seen only a few times. The chain carries TRBV27 and TRBJ2-2; D gene unclear. The CDR3 has 13 amino acids. The germline gives CDR1 MNHEY, CDR2 SMNVEV (reference sequence). Deletions cut 6 bases from V and 3 bases from J, with 8 bases between. The CDR3 DNA sequence: TGTGCCAGCAGGACGTCGGACACCGGGGAGCTGTTTTTT. It codes for CASRTSDTGELFF.

This clonotype was seen more than once but under ten times. The chain employs TRBV20-1 and TRBJ2-7; 8 bases fit TRBD2. CDR3 size: 17 residues. The germline CDR1 and CDR2 sequences are DFQATT and SNEGSKA (reference sequence). Losses at the gene ends were 3 bases for V and 0 bases for J; bases not matched to a gene: 13. Here the CDR3 reads CSARPGLAHYSSYEQYF. The CDR3 DNA reads TGCAGTGCTAGGCCTGGACTAGCTCATTATAGCTCCTACGAGCAGTACTTC.

This clonotype was recorded many times. V gene TRBV7-4 combines with J gene TRBJ2-3; TRBD2 aligns across 11 bases. The trim removed 3 bases at V and 4 bases at J, leaving 9 bases unmatched. CDR1 SGHVT and CDR2 SQSDAQ come from the germline V gene. The CDR3 extends over 17 amino acids. CDR3 nucleotide sequence: TGTGCCAGCAGCTTTGGGACTAGCGGAATTCTTCCAGATACGCAGTATTTT. It yields the protein CASSFGTSGILPDTQYF. Filled out from reference TRBV7-4 and TRBJ2-3, the complete variable domain reads GAGVSQSPRYKVAKRGRDVALRCDSISGHVTLYWYRQTLGQGSEVLTYSQSDAQRDKSGRPSGRFSAERPERSVSTLKIQRTEQGDSAVYLCASSFGTSGILPDTQYFGPGTRLTVL.

The chain has TRBV25-1 and TRBJ2-5; D call uncertain. This CDR3 has 17 residues. V was clipped by 2 bases and J by 0 bases, with 16 bases between them. Germline assignment: CDR1 MGHDK and CDR2 SYGVNS. CDR3 nucleotides: TGTGCCAGCAGTGAAGCCAGTGTCAGGAGAAACCAAGAGACCCAGTACTTC. This sequence encodes CASSEASVRRNQETQYF.

For this clonotype: A read error may produce the germline difference seen at one junction end. The genes are TRBV9 and TRBJ2-7; 12 bases align to TRBD2. CDR1 is SGDLS, CDR2 YYNGEE, per germline. The CDR3 has 15 residues. CDR3 region: CASSASGRVSSEQYF. The CDR3 coding sequence is TGTGCCAGCAGCGCTAGCGGGAGGGTATCCTCCGAGCAGTACTTC.

The DNA of the CDR3 is TGTGCCAGCAGTTACTCGACAGAATTAAATGAGCAGTTCTTC. It is translated as CASSYSTELNEQFF. The chain uses TRBV6-5 and TRBJ2-1; TRBD1 is a possible D gene (5 bases). This CDR3 contains 14 residues. The germline V gene has CDR1 MNHEY and CDR2 SVGAGI. Between the trimmed V and J ends, which lost 0 bases and 7 bases, there was a span of 10 bases.

The chain uses TRBV20-1 and TRBJ1-2; possible D gene TRBD1, 6 bases. Germline V gives CDR1 DFQATT, CDR2 SNEGSKA (reference sequence). V was trimmed by 1 base and J by 5 bases, leaving 14 bases between them. This CDR3 is 14 amino acids long. CDR3 sequence (DNA): TGCAGTGCTAGAGTTAGGACAGTATCTTATGGCTACACCTTC. This gives the protein CSARVRTVSYGYTF.